This T cell receptor beta chain was identified during a study of spatial heterogeneity in lung cancer. Study summary: Raw reads contained each unique TCR and UMI combination more than ten times on average.

MiXCR was run by TCRdb on the 5' RACE reads, yielding one entry per CDR3 protein. Found here are 35,000 to 45,000 distinct CDR3 sequences, 6.5% to 9% of them singletons; the top ten hold 29%. The time point is: sample taken at primary tumor resection. Germline lookup yields CDR1 SGDLS and CDR2 YYNGEE. This CDR3 is built from 15 residues. V lost 3 bases, J lost 1 base, and 13 bases lay in between. The receptor was derived from a female donor with early-stage non-small cell lung cancer. The chain links TRBV9 to TRBJ1-1; D gene uncertain. The specimen was PBMCs, collected at surgery. The CDR3 loop is CASSAGPAGNTEAFF. CDR3 sequence (DNA): TGTGCCAGCAGCGCCGGGCCTGCGGGGAACACTGAAGCTTTCTTT.